These T cell receptor beta chains were read from a single sample in a study of blood T cells in healthy people across ages. TCRdb independently ran MiXCR on the 5' RACE reads; one entry per CDR3 protein. The sample has just over 800,000 distinct CDR3 sequences; about 62% are singletons. The sample taken for sequencing was blood. The receptors come from a man aged 25 to 45 in good health. CDR3s include the opening cysteine and the closing phenylalanine or tryptophan. The D gene is left open where the match is weak. Clone size is stated in some rows and not others, as once, few, many or a class when expanded.

few	TRBV29-1	-	TRBJ2-1	CSVEVPGLMYEQFF	TGCAGCGTTGAAGTCCCGGGACTGATGTATGAGCAGTTCTTC
-	TRBV4-2	-	TRBJ1-2	CASSQEVGHINYGYTF	TGTGCCAGCAGCCAAGAGGTGGGACACATTAACTATGGCTACACCTTC
-	TRBV6-5	TRBD1	TRBJ2-1	CASSYTGGDNEQFF	TGTGCCAGCAGTTACACAGGGGGAGACAATGAGCAGTTCTTC
-	TRBV10-3	TRBD1	TRBJ1-5	CATLGQGGNQPQHF	TGTGCCACGCTGGGACAGGGAGGGAATCAGCCCCAGCATTTT
-	TRBV20-1	TRBD1	TRBJ2-7	CSASWTGDVYEQYF	TGCAGTGCTAGCTGGACAGGGGATGTCTACGAGCAGTACTTC
many	TRBV6-2/TRBV6-3	TRBD2	TRBJ2-3	CASSLSGETDTQYF	TGTGCCAGCAGTTTGAGCGGGGAAACAGATACGCAGTATTTT
-	TRBV6-6	TRBD1	TRBJ2-4	CASSPDRGRNIQYF	TGTGCCAGCAGCCCGGACAGGGGGAGAAACATTCAGTACTTC
-	TRBV10-3	-	TRBJ2-3	CAISGPRTDTDTQYF	TGTGCCATCAGTGGTCCGCGGACAGACACAGATACGCAGTATTTT
few	TRBV4-2	-	TRBJ2-7	CASSQEWAGYEQYF	TGTGCCAGCAGCCAAGAGTGGGCGGGGTACGAGCAGTACTTC
once	TRBV29-1	-	TRBJ1-1	CSVGQRNMNTEAFF	TGCAGCGTAGGACAGAGAAATATGAACACTGAAGCTTTCTTT
-	TRBV20-1	-	TRBJ2-3	CSARDQTGWYTDTQYF	TGCAGTGCTAGAGATCAAACGGGGTGGTACACAGATACGCAGTATTTT
-	TRBV28	-	TRBJ2-7	CTSSSHTPYEQYF	TGTACCAGCAGTTCCCACACACCATACGAGCAGTACTTC
-	TRBV6-1	TRBD1	TRBJ1-5	CASSAARGIGNQPQHF	TGTGCCAGCAGTGCCGCCAGGGGGATTGGCAATCAGCCCCAGCATTTT
few	TRBV4-2	TRBD1	TRBJ2-7	CASSQDVAGQVFSYEQYF	TGTGCCAGCAGCCAAGATGTGGCGGGACAGGTGTTCTCCTACGAGCAGTACTTC
few	TRBV7-9	-	TRBJ2-7	CASSFKWEQYF	TGTGCCAGCAGCTTTAAGTGGGAGCAGTACTTC
few	TRBV12-3/TRBV12-4	TRBD1	TRBJ1-5	CASSRQGAGQPQHF	TGTGCCAGCAGTCGACAGGGGGCCGGACAGCCCCAGCATTTT
-	TRBV20-1	TRBD1	TRBJ1-2	CSAPGPGTEGNYGYTF	TGCAGTGCCCCTGGGCCCGGGACAGAGGGGAACTATGGCTACACCTTC
-	TRBV6-2/TRBV6-3	-	TRBJ1-1	CASSYSNRGSTEAFF	TGTGCCAGCAGTTACTCGAATCGGGGAAGCACTGAAGCTTTCTTT
-	TRBV6-5	-	TRBJ2-7	CASSYSMDSPDEQYF	TGTGCCAGCAGTTACTCGATGGACAGCCCAGACGAGCAGTACTTC
-	TRBV6-2/TRBV6-3	-	TRBJ2-5	CASSYGPAQETQYF	TGTGCCAGCAGTTACGGTCCAGCACAAGAGACCCAGTACTTC
once	TRBV5-5	-	TRBJ2-4	CASTPISPLTGKNIQYF	TGTGCCAGCACCCCGATTAGCCCCTTGACGGGCAAAAACATTCAGTACTTC
-	TRBV7-2	-	TRBJ2-5	CASSLGGGDNLKTQYF	TGTGCCAGCAGCTTAGGAGGGGGGGACAATTTGAAGACCCAGTACTTC
once	TRBV4-3	-	TRBJ2-6	CASSQAKGSGANVLTF	TGCGCCAGCAGCCAAGCTAAGGGTTCTGGGGCCAACGTCCTGACTTTC
-	TRBV9	-	TRBJ2-1	CASSGTSYNEQFF	TGTGCCAGCAGCGGAACCTCTTACAATGAGCAGTTCTTC
-	TRBV10-3	-	TRBJ2-1	CAISESHEQFF	TGTGCCATCAGTGAGTCCCATGAGCAGTTCTTC
-	TRBV20-1	-	TRBJ1-2	CSARDRGSNYGYTF	TGCAGTGCTAGAGATAGAGGGAGCAACTATGGCTACACCTTC
-	TRBV20-1	-	TRBJ1-2	CSAGGGQGFYGYTF	TGCAGTGCCGGCGGCGGGCAGGGGTTCTATGGCTACACCTTC
few	TRBV10-3	TRBD1	TRBJ2-3	CAISEKTGGTDTQYF	TGTGCCATCAGTGAAAAGACAGGGGGCACAGATACGCAGTATTTT
-	TRBV9	-	TRBJ1-5	CASSVSPWAAQHF	TGTGCCAGCAGCGTCTCGCCCTGGGCGGCCCAGCATTTT
-	TRBV29-1	TRBD1	TRBJ1-2	CSVEEDRVNYGYTF	TGCAGCGTTGAAGAGGACAGGGTAAACTATGGCTACACCTTC
-	TRBV7-8	TRBD2	TRBJ2-3	CASSDPGLAEYF	TGTGCCAGCAGCGACCCGGGACTAGCGGAGTATTTT
-	TRBV10-3	-	TRBJ2-5	CAISDERDQEETQYF	TGTGCCATCAGTGATGAAAGGGACCAAGAAGAGACCCAGTACTTC
-	TRBV10-3	TRBD1	TRBJ2-3	CAISGTGRTDTQYF	TGTGCCATCAGTGGGACAGGGCGCACAGATACGCAGTATTTT
few	TRBV25-1	-	TRBJ2-6	CASSEPSGANVLTF	TGTGCCAGCAGTGAACCATCTGGGGCCAACGTCCTGACTTTC
-	TRBV7-2	-	TRBJ2-7	CASSLRGTRVFNEQYF	TGTGCCAGCAGCTTACGGGGGACCAGGGTCTTCAACGAGCAGTACTTC